This passage covers 5 T cell receptor beta chains from one sample sequenced in a study of T cell repertoires in cytomegalovirus infection. TCRdb processed the reads anew with MiXCR; each CDR3 protein has one entry. The sample shows just under 550,000 distinct CDR3 sequences, about 26% of them seen only once. Sequenced input: PBMCs. These receptor sequences come from a human donor in good health (CMV status not recorded). Some clones in this sample may be carry-over from other donors' samples.

The V and J genes are TRBV6-6 and TRBJ2-2; 16 bases are a match to TRBD2. Germline V gives CDR1 MNHNY, CDR2 SVGAGI (reference sequence). Trimming took 6 bases from V and 7 from J; bases not matched to a gene: 5. CDR3 length: 16 residues. The CDR3 here is CASSPGLAGGGGELFF. The CDR3 region has the DNA TGTGCCAGCAGCCCGGGACTAGCGGGAGGGGGCGGGGAGCTGTTTTTT.

This sequence joins TRBV6-2 or TRBV6-3 and TRBJ2-2; tentative D call: TRBD2 (6 bases). CDR1 and CDR2 from the germline V gene are MNHEY and SVGEGT. Between the trimmed V and J ends, which lost 6 bases and 6 bases, there was a span of 17 bases. This CDR3 contains 15 residues. Here the CDR3 reads CASRPGLGNAGELFF. The DNA for the CDR3 is TGTGCCAGCAGACCGGGACTCGGTAACGCCGGGGAGCTGTTTTTT.

A few counts support this clonotype. This chain links TRBV6-5 with TRBJ2-5, with unresolved D. Germline CDR1 and CDR2: MNHEY and SVGAGI. V was clipped by 0 bases and J by 4 bases, with 9 bases between them. CDR3 length: 14 residues. CDR3: CASSYSASRETQYF. DNA of the CDR3: TGTGCCAGCAGTTACTCCGCTAGTAGAGAGACCCAGTACTTC.

The gene calls are TRBV5-6 and TRBJ1-5; possible D gene TRBD1, 5 bases. Trimming removed 2 bases at V and 3 bases at J, with 9 bases between. There are 14 residues in the CDR3. Per germline, CDR1 SGHDT and CDR2 YYEEEE. CDR3 DNA: TGTGCCAGCAGCTTCCAGGGTTTCAATCAGCCCCAGCATTTT. It is translated as CASSFQGFNQPQHF.

J is TRBJ1-3 and V is TRBV4-1, with D uncertain. Germline assignment: CDR1 MGHRA and CDR2 YSYEKL. Trimming removed 0 bases at V and 5 bases at J, with 5 bases between. The CDR3 consists of 13 residues. The CDR3 sequence: CASSQEARNTIYF. CDR3 nucleotide sequence: TGCGCCAGCAGCCAAGAGGCGAGAAACACCATATATTTT.